Listed below are T cell receptor beta chains from one sample, sequenced in a study of blood T cell repertoires in COVID-19. Measured with immunoSEQ multiplex PCR; TCRdb has only the in-frame clones, and not every one. The table includes about 140,000 clones, 79% detected once. The specimen was peripheral blood. All receptors come from a man between 60 and 75 years old with acute or convalescent COVID-19. Each CDR3 is given with its conserved first and last residue. D genes are given only for firm matches. Size is omitted from some rows. Given values are once, few, many or a class for expanded clones.

CDR3 protein: CASSPQGGDTQYF
CDR3 DNA: TGTGCCAGCAGTCCGCAGGGGGGAGATACGCAGTATTTT
J gene: TRBJ2-3
V gene: TRBV27
CDR3 length: 13
D gene: -
clone size: -

CDR3 protein: CARSWGQGCYEQFF
CDR3 DNA: TGTGCCAGAAGCTGGGGACAGGGTTGTTATGAGCAGTTCTTC
J gene: TRBJ2-1
V gene: TRBV5-3
CDR3 length: 14
D gene: TRBD1
clone size: -

CDR3 protein: CATSTPGQNIHGYTF
CDR3 DNA: TGTGCCACCAGCACACCGGGACAGAATATCCATGGCTACACCTTC
J gene: TRBJ1-2
V gene: TRBV15
CDR3 length: 15
D gene: TRBD1
clone size: -

CDR3 protein: CASSPGSPATIQYF
CDR3 DNA: TGTGCCAGCAGCCCCGGGTCTCCGGCAACCATTCAGTACTTC
J gene: TRBJ2-4
V gene: TRBV9
CDR3 length: 14
D gene: -
clone size: few

CDR3 protein: CASSPSTLGGYEQYF
CDR3 DNA: TGTGCCAGCTCACCTTCTACGCTCGGGGGCTACGAGCAGTACTTC
J gene: TRBJ2-7
V gene: TRBV18
CDR3 length: 15
D gene: -
clone size: -

CDR3 protein: CASSGGRSLFF
CDR3 DNA: TGTGCCAGCAGTGGGGGGCGCTCCCTGTTCTTC
J gene: TRBJ2-1
V gene: TRBV2
CDR3 length: 11
D gene: -
clone size: few

CDR3 protein: CASSLGGIQAFF
CDR3 DNA: TGTGCCAGCAGCCTCGGGGGAATTCAAGCTTTCTTT
J gene: TRBJ1-1
V gene: TRBV5-6
CDR3 length: 12
D gene: -
clone size: once

CDR3 protein: CATSDSGTGSEKLFF
CDR3 DNA: TGTGCCACCAGTGATTCCGGGACAGGGAGTGAAAAACTGTTTTTT
J gene: TRBJ1-4
V gene: TRBV24-1
CDR3 length: 15
D gene: TRBD1
clone size: -

CDR3 protein: CSVDSGLAGELFF
CDR3 DNA: TGCAGCGTTGACAGTGGCCTCGCCGGGGAGCTGTTTTTT
J gene: TRBJ2-2
V gene: TRBV29-1
CDR3 length: 13
D gene: -
clone size: -

CDR3 protein: CASSSEPGSQETQYF
CDR3 DNA: TGTGCCAGCAGCTCCGAACCCGGGAGTCAAGAGACCCAGTACTTC
J gene: TRBJ2-5
V gene: TRBV5-5
CDR3 length: 15
D gene: -
clone size: once

CDR3 protein: CASSLLADPYNEQFF
CDR3 DNA: TGTGCCAGCAGCTTACTAGCGGACCCATACAATGAGCAGTTCTTC
J gene: TRBJ2-1
V gene: TRBV7-6
CDR3 length: 15
D gene: TRBD2
clone size: -

CDR3 protein: CSASEDAGSPLHF
CDR3 DNA: TGCAGTGCTAGTGAGGACGCGGGTTCACCCCTCCACTTT
J gene: TRBJ1-6
V gene: TRBV20-1
CDR3 length: 13
D gene: -
clone size: -

CDR3 protein: CASSEGRGRSTF
CDR3 DNA: TGTGCCAGCAGTGAAGGGCGGGGACGATCCACCTTC
J gene: TRBJ1-2
V gene: TRBV6-1
CDR3 length: 12
D gene: -
clone size: -

CDR3 protein: CASRAQETQYF
CDR3 DNA: TGTGCCAGCAGGGCCCAAGAGACCCAGTACTTC
J gene: TRBJ2-5
V gene: TRBV2
CDR3 length: 11
D gene: -
clone size: -

CDR3 protein: CASSELLLENNEKLFF
CDR3 DNA: TGTGCCAGCTCCGAGTTGCTGCTGGAGAACAATGAAAAACTGTTTTTT
J gene: TRBJ1-4
V gene: TRBV18
CDR3 length: 16
D gene: -
clone size: once

CDR3 protein: CAWSRDRGETQYF
CDR3 DNA: TGTGCCTGGAGCCGGGACAGGGGGGAGACCCAGTACTTC
J gene: TRBJ2-5
V gene: TRBV30
CDR3 length: 13
D gene: TRBD1
clone size: few

CDR3 protein: CASSLLGQGNSPLHF
CDR3 DNA: TGCGCCAGCAGCTTGTTGGGACAGGGGAATTCACCCCTCCACTTT
J gene: TRBJ1-6
V gene: TRBV5-1
CDR3 length: 15
D gene: TRBD1
clone size: -

CDR3 protein: CASSQGLAGVSEQFF
CDR3 DNA: TGCGCCAGCAGCCAGGGACTAGCGGGAGTTAGTGAGCAGTTCTTC
J gene: TRBJ2-1
V gene: TRBV4-3
CDR3 length: 15
D gene: TRBD2
clone size: -

CDR3 protein: CASSLMTGNLADTQYF
CDR3 DNA: TGTGCCAGCAGCTTAATGACCGGGAATTTAGCAGATACGCAGTATTTT
J gene: TRBJ2-3
V gene: TRBV7-3
CDR3 length: 16
D gene: -
clone size: once

CDR3 protein: CASRIGTSYNEQFF
CDR3 DNA: TGTGCAAGTCGCATCGGGACTAGTTACAATGAGCAGTTCTTC
J gene: TRBJ2-1
V gene: TRBV12-2
CDR3 length: 14
D gene: -
clone size: once

CDR3 protein: CAWTPSGRSSEAFF
CDR3 DNA: TGTGCCTGGACCCCGTCGGGGAGGTCCTCTGAAGCTTTCTTT
J gene: TRBJ1-1
V gene: TRBV30
CDR3 length: 14
D gene: -
clone size: -

CDR3 protein: CASRWGGNQPQHF
CDR3 DNA: TGTGCCAGTAGATGGGGGGGCAATCAGCCCCAGCATTTT
J gene: TRBJ1-5
V gene: TRBV19
CDR3 length: 13
D gene: -
clone size: few

CDR3 protein: CASSSFPGVEQYF
CDR3 DNA: TGTGCCAGCAGCTCCTTCCCGGGAGTCGAGCAGTACTTC
J gene: TRBJ2-7
V gene: TRBV7-2
CDR3 length: 13
D gene: -
clone size: -

CDR3 protein: CASSLYRNTEAFF
CDR3 DNA: TGTGCCAGCAGTTTATACAGGAACACTGAAGCTTTCTTT
J gene: TRBJ1-1
V gene: TRBV27
CDR3 length: 13
D gene: -
clone size: -

CDR3 protein: CASSPRGGDTGELFF
CDR3 DNA: TGTGCCAGCAGCCCTCGAGGGGGGGACACCGGGGAGCTGTTTTTT
J gene: TRBJ2-2
V gene: TRBV5-4
CDR3 length: 15
D gene: -
clone size: -

CDR3 protein: CASSFAGGPNYGYTF
CDR3 DNA: TGTGCCAGCAGTTTTGCCGGGGGACCCAACTATGGCTACACCTTC
J gene: TRBJ1-2
V gene: TRBV28
CDR3 length: 15
D gene: -
clone size: -

CDR3 protein: CASSMRTGANQPQHF
CDR3 DNA: TGTGCCAGTAGTATGAGGACAGGGGCGAATCAGCCCCAGCATTTT
J gene: TRBJ1-5
V gene: TRBV19
CDR3 length: 15
D gene: TRBD1
clone size: -

CDR3 protein: CASSLPRLAGAYNEQFF
CDR3 DNA: TGTGCCAGCAGCTTACCAAGACTAGCGGGAGCCTACAATGAGCAGTTCTTC
J gene: TRBJ2-1
V gene: TRBV7-9
CDR3 length: 17
D gene: TRBD2
clone size: few

CDR3 protein: CASSSRGRFEKLFF
CDR3 DNA: TGCGCCAGCAGCTCCAGGGGGCGTTTTGAAAAACTGTTTTTT
J gene: TRBJ1-4
V gene: TRBV5-1
CDR3 length: 14
D gene: TRBD1
clone size: -

CDR3 protein: CASSPGIIGFGANVLTF
CDR3 DNA: TGTGCCAGCTCACCCGGCATAATCGGGTTCGGGGCCAACGTCCTGACTTTC
J gene: TRBJ2-6
V gene: TRBV18
CDR3 length: 17
D gene: -
clone size: once

CDR3 protein: CASSPEFLSSGFGLADTQYF
CDR3 DNA: TGTGCCAGCAGCCCCGAATTCCTCTCTAGCGGTTTTGGGTTGGCAGATACGCAGTATTTT
J gene: TRBJ2-3
V gene: TRBV7-8
CDR3 length: 20
D gene: TRBD2
clone size: -

CDR3 protein: CASRNRGTWQETQYF
CDR3 DNA: TGTGCCAGCAGAAACAGGGGCACCTGGCAAGAGACCCAGTACTTC
J gene: TRBJ2-5
V gene: TRBV2
CDR3 length: 15
D gene: TRBD1
clone size: -

CDR3 protein: CATSQTGVGEKLFF
CDR3 DNA: TGTGCCACCAGCCAGACAGGGGTTGGTGAAAAACTGTTTTTT
J gene: TRBJ1-4
V gene: TRBV15
CDR3 length: 14
D gene: TRBD1
clone size: -

CDR3 protein: CASSPPTANYEQYF
CDR3 DNA: TGTGCCAGCAGCCCTCCGACAGCCAACTACGAGCAGTACTTC
J gene: TRBJ2-7
V gene: TRBV9
CDR3 length: 14
D gene: -
clone size: -

CDR3 protein: CASSQPLAGTGFYEQYF
CDR3 DNA: TGTGCCAGCAGCCAGCCTTTAGCCGGGACAGGGTTTTACGAGCAGTACTTC
J gene: TRBJ2-7
V gene: TRBV7-6
CDR3 length: 17
D gene: TRBD1
clone size: -

CDR3 protein: CAWSVRGWSYNEQFF
CDR3 DNA: TGTGCCTGGAGTGTACGGGGGTGGTCCTACAATGAGCAGTTCTTC
J gene: TRBJ2-1
V gene: TRBV30
CDR3 length: 15
D gene: -
clone size: -

CDR3 protein: CASSSGGGTAVYGYTF
CDR3 DNA: TGTGCCAGTAGTTCTGGTGGGGGGACAGCCGTCTATGGCTACACCTTC
J gene: TRBJ1-2
V gene: TRBV19
CDR3 length: 16
D gene: TRBD1
clone size: -

CDR3 protein: CASSASSGSHSYNEQFF
CDR3 DNA: TGTGCCAGCAGTGCTAGTAGCGGGAGCCATTCTTACAATGAGCAGTTCTTC
J gene: TRBJ2-1
V gene: TRBV6-1
CDR3 length: 17
D gene: TRBD2
clone size: -

CDR3 protein: CASSPSGSVYNEQFF
CDR3 DNA: TGTGCCAGCAGCCCCAGCGGGAGTGTCTACAATGAGCAGTTCTTC
J gene: TRBJ2-1
V gene: TRBV6-2/TRBV6-3
CDR3 length: 15
D gene: TRBD2
clone size: -

CDR3 protein: CASSVGGVGEKLFF
CDR3 DNA: TGTGCCAGCAGCGTTGGAGGGGTCGGCGAAAAACTGTTTTTT
J gene: TRBJ1-4
V gene: TRBV9
CDR3 length: 14
D gene: -
clone size: -

CDR3 protein: CASSSDSGGSYGYTF
CDR3 DNA: TGTGCCAGCAGCTCGGACTCAGGGGGCTCCTATGGCTACACCTTC
J gene: TRBJ1-2
V gene: TRBV7-2
CDR3 length: 15
D gene: TRBD1
clone size: -

CDR3 protein: CASSDSAGGYGYTF
CDR3 DNA: TGTGCCAGCAGTGACTCCGCAGGGGGCTATGGCTACACCTTC
J gene: TRBJ1-2
V gene: TRBV6-4
CDR3 length: 14
D gene: TRBD1
clone size: -

CDR3 protein: CASSSLGRSTDTQYF
CDR3 DNA: TGTGCCAGCAGTTCTCTAGGTAGAAGCACAGATACGCAGTATTTT
J gene: TRBJ2-3
V gene: TRBV28
CDR3 length: 15
D gene: -
clone size: -

CDR3 protein: CASSLGSPGGNTEAFF
CDR3 DNA: TGTGCCAGCAGCTTGGGGTCGCCAGGGGGCAACACTGAAGCTTTCTTT
J gene: TRBJ1-1
V gene: TRBV5-4
CDR3 length: 16
D gene: TRBD1
clone size: -

CDR3 protein: CAISGTGDTEAFF
CDR3 DNA: TGTGCCATCAGTGGGACAGGGGACACTGAAGCTTTCTTT
J gene: TRBJ1-1
V gene: TRBV10-3
CDR3 length: 13
D gene: TRBD1
clone size: -

CDR3 protein: CASSETPDRSYGYTF
CDR3 DNA: TGTGCCAGCAGTGAAACCCCCGATCGGAGCTATGGCTACACCTTC
J gene: TRBJ1-2
V gene: TRBV6-1
CDR3 length: 15
D gene: -
clone size: -

CDR3 protein: CASSIQVNEQYF
CDR3 DNA: TGTGCCAGCAGTATACAGGTGAACGAGCAGTACTTC
J gene: TRBJ2-7
V gene: TRBV12-3/TRBV12-4
CDR3 length: 12
D gene: -
clone size: few